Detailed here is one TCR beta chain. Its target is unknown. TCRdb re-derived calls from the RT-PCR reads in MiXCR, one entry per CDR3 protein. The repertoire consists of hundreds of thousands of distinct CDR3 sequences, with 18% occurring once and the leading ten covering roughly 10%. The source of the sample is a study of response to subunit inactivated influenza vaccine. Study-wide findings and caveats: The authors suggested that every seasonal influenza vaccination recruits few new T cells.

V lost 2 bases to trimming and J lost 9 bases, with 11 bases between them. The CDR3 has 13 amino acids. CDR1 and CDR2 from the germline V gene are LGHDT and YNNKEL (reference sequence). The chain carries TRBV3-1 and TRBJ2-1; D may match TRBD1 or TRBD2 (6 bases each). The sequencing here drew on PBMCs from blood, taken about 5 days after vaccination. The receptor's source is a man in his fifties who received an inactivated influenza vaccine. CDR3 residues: CASSQRGAGEQFF. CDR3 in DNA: TGTGCCAGCAGCCAAAGGGGGGCGGGTGAGCAGTTCTTC.